These 4 T cell receptor beta chains were all obtained from the same sample, sequenced in a study of response to subunit inactivated influenza vaccine. TCRdb re-analysed the RT-PCR reads in MiXCR, keeping a single row per CDR3 protein. The table has about 480,000 distinct CDR3 sequences, about an eighth seen once. Sequencing used PBMCs from blood, obtained 35 to 45 days after vaccination. These TCRs come from a man aged 45-65 years who received an inactivated influenza vaccine.

The chain combines TRBV20-1 with TRBJ2-7; 9 positions agree with TRBD2. V shed 1 base and J 6 bases; nucleotides not matched to a gene: 16. The CDR3 is 17 amino acids. CDR1 and CDR2 (germline): DFQATT, SNEGSKA (reference sequence). Here the CDR3 reads CSARVAGEGYWTREQYF. In DNA, the CDR3 is TGCAGTGCTAGAGTAGCGGGAGAGGGCTACTGGACGCGCGAGCAGTACTTC.

The rearrangement joins TRBV5-5 to TRBJ2-3; the match to TRBD2 covers 8 bases. V shed 5 bases and J 0 bases; nucleotides not matched to a gene: 8. The CDR3 runs 16 residues. Looked up from germline, CDR1 is SGHKS and CDR2 is YYEKEE (reference sequence). CDR3 coding DNA: TGTGCCAGCAGGGCCGGGACTAGGGCTAGCACAGATACGCAGTATTTT. Translation: CASRAGTRASTDTQYF.

This clonotype has a handful of counts. The genes are TRBV29-1 and TRBJ1-2; the D is unclear. Germline V lookup: CDR1 SQVTM, CDR2 ANQGSEA. Trimming pared 7 bases from V and 3 bases from J, leaving 15 bases between. The CDR3 contains 13 residues. This chain's CDR3 is CSGLSRNDYGYTF. The DNA of the CDR3 is TGCAGCGGGTTGAGCCGAAACGACTATGGCTACACCTTC.

The V call is TRBV5-5, the J call TRBJ2-5; TRBD2 matches at 10 bases. The CDR3 has 18 residues. The trim removed 0 bases at V and 0 bases at J, leaving 8 bases unmatched. Germline V gene data show CDR1 as SGHKS and CDR2 as YYEKEE (reference sequence). CDR3 DNA: TGTGCCAGCAGCTTGGAGCTAGCGGGGGTCCGGTACCAAGAGACCCAGTACTTC. Translating gives CASSLELAGVRYQETQYF.